This is a list of T cell receptor beta chains from one sample in a study of CD8+CD57+ T cells in acquired aplastic anemia. TCRdb re-called the reads with MiXCR, one entry per CDR3 protein. There are around 400,000 distinct CDR3 sequences in the sample; 55% to 75% occur only once, and around 4% lies in the top ten. Material for sequencing was sorted CD4+, CD8+, or CD8+CD57+ T cells (not recorded which) from PBMCs. These receptors were obtained from a human donor in good health, serving as a control. The CDR3 runs from the conserved cysteine through the conserved F or W. Fields, in order: V gene, D gene, clone size, J gene, CDR3 DNA, CDR3 protein. A D gene is named only where the DNA matches it firmly. Size is omitted from some rows. Given values are once, few, many or a class for expanded clones.

V gene: TRBV24-1
D gene: TRBD2
clone size: .
J gene: TRBJ2-7
CDR3 DNA: TGTGCCACCAGTGATACTAGCGGGAGTATCTACGAGCAGTACTTC
CDR3 protein: CATSDTSGSIYEQYF

V gene: TRBV20-1
D gene: .
clone size: .
J gene: TRBJ1-2
CDR3 DNA: TGCAGTGCGCCACAGGCTCTTTATGGCTACACCTTC
CDR3 protein: CSAPQALYGYTF

V gene: TRBV5-5
D gene: .
clone size: many
J gene: TRBJ1-5
CDR3 DNA: TGTGCCAGCAGCTTAAGAGGCCCCTATAGCAATCAGCCCCAGCATTTT
CDR3 protein: CASSLRGPYSNQPQHF

V gene: TRBV5-4
D gene: .
clone size: .
J gene: TRBJ2-3
CDR3 DNA: TGTGCTAGCAGCCCCGGGGAGGCTAGCACAGATACGCAGTATTTT
CDR3 protein: CASSPGEASTDTQYF

V gene: TRBV7-3
D gene: .
clone size: .
J gene: TRBJ2-7
CDR3 DNA: TGTGCCAGTAGTATAGACTGGGGCGGGAACGAGCAGTACTTC
CDR3 protein: CASSIDWGGNEQYF

V gene: TRBV4-1
D gene: TRBD2
clone size: many
J gene: TRBJ2-3
CDR3 DNA: TGCGCCAGCAGCCAAGCGGGGGGGGTCACAGATACGCAGTATTTT
CDR3 protein: CASSQAGGVTDTQYF

V gene: TRBV7-7
D gene: .
clone size: few
J gene: TRBJ2-5
CDR3 DNA: TGTGCCAGCGGGTCCCAAGAGACCCAGTACTTC
CDR3 protein: CASGSQETQYF

V gene: TRBV13
D gene: .
clone size: .
J gene: TRBJ1-2
CDR3 DNA: TGTGCCAGCAGCTTCAGGGAGCTGGAAACCACCTTC
CDR3 protein: CASSFRELETTF

V gene: TRBV7-9
D gene: TRBD1
clone size: .
J gene: TRBJ2-7
CDR3 DNA: TGTGCCAGCAGCGATGGTTTGGCACAGGGGAATGACGAGCAGTACTTC
CDR3 protein: CASSDGLAQGNDEQYF

V gene: TRBV7-3
D gene: TRBD1
clone size: .
J gene: TRBJ2-1
CDR3 DNA: TGTGCCAGCAGTTACGTTGGACAGGGGGTGTTAGAGCAGTTCTTC
CDR3 protein: CASSYVGQGVLEQFF

V gene: TRBV7-2
D gene: .
clone size: .
J gene: TRBJ1-2
CDR3 DNA: TGTGCCAGCAGCTTAGTCGGGGACTCTGGGGCTGACGTCACCTTC
CDR3 protein: CASSLVGDSGADVTF

V gene: TRBV13
D gene: .
clone size: .
J gene: TRBJ1-6
CDR3 DNA: TGTGCCAGCAGCTTAGGGGGGAAGGATTCACCCCTCCACTTT
CDR3 protein: CASSLGGKDSPLHF

V gene: TRBV19
D gene: TRBD1
clone size: many
J gene: TRBJ1-2
CDR3 DNA: TGTGCCAGTAGTCCCCGACAGGGGTACGACTATGGCTACACCTTC
CDR3 protein: CASSPRQGYDYGYTF

V gene: TRBV12-3/TRBV12-4
D gene: .
clone size: .
J gene: TRBJ1-5
CDR3 DNA: TGTGCCAGCAGCCCCAGGGCTAGTCAGCCCCAGCATTTT
CDR3 protein: CASSPRASQPQHF

V gene: TRBV7-3
D gene: .
clone size: .
J gene: TRBJ2-5
CDR3 DNA: TGTGCCAGCAGCCCTGCTAGAGGCGAGACCCAGTACTTC
CDR3 protein: CASSPARGETQYF

V gene: TRBV2
D gene: .
clone size: few
J gene: TRBJ2-7
CDR3 DNA: TGTGCCAGCTGTACAGGGCCTCCAGGGGAGCAGTACTTC
CDR3 protein: CASCTGPPGEQYF

V gene: TRBV7-2
D gene: .
clone size: .
J gene: TRBJ1-3
CDR3 DNA: TGTGCCAGCAGCCAAACAGGACCCAGAAACACCATATATTTT
CDR3 protein: CASSQTGPRNTIYF

V gene: TRBV20-1
D gene: .
clone size: few
J gene: TRBJ1-1
CDR3 DNA: TGCAGTGCTAGAGGGCTCAGGGCTAGTTCTTTCTTT
CDR3 protein: CSARGLRASSFF

V gene: TRBV7-8
D gene: .
clone size: .
J gene: TRBJ1-2
CDR3 DNA: TGTGCCAGCAGCTTAAGATCTCACGGCCACTATGGCTACTTC
CDR3 protein: CASSLRSHGHYGYF

V gene: TRBV5-5
D gene: TRBD1
clone size: .
J gene: TRBJ1-2
CDR3 DNA: TGTGCCAGCAGGCCCGGGACAGACTATGGCTACACCTTC
CDR3 protein: CASRPGTDYGYTF

V gene: TRBV12-3/TRBV12-4
D gene: .
clone size: .
J gene: TRBJ1-3
CDR3 DNA: TGTGCCAGCAGCCGAGAATACAGAGCCTCTGGAAACACCATATATTTT
CDR3 protein: CASSREYRASGNTIYF

V gene: TRBV12-3/TRBV12-4
D gene: TRBD2
clone size: .
J gene: TRBJ2-1
CDR3 DNA: TGTGCCAGCGGGAAGTCTAGCGGGAATGAGCAGTTCTTC
CDR3 protein: CASGKSSGNEQFF